This entry is about one T cell receptor (beta chain). CD45RO negativity and positive selection for CCR7 defined naive CD8 cells, a population that excluded terminally differentiated effector memory CD45RA+ cells. This sample is part of a study of shared clonotypes between healthy human individuals. The germline CDR1 and CDR2 sequences are SGHVS and FNYEAQ. This CDR3 is 12 amino acids long. Trimming removed 5 bases from V and 4 bases from J, with 8 bases in between. Sequencing used immunoSEQ multiplex PCR; TCRdb keeps in-frame clones, though not all of them. The data hold about 2.1 million clones, with 90% to 95% observed a single time.

The sequenced material came from naive CD8+ T cells from PBMCs. The origin of this receptor is a young man in good health. Some clones in this sample may be carry-over from other donors' samples. The chain recombines TRBV7-6 with TRBJ1-1; no clear D. CDR3 nucleotide sequence: TGTGCCAGCAGCACCGGAAGCACTGAAGCTTTCTTT. Amino acid sequence: CASSTGSTEAFF.